This T cell receptor (beta chain) is drawn from a study (dated by TCRdb to 2016 to 2017). Spanning cysteine to phenylalanine, the CDR3 consists of 15 amino acids. Only the CDR3 region is kept as DNA, spanning 45 bases read in frame from base 1. CDR1 MNHEY and CDR2 SVGAGI were looked up in the germline V gene. Cut back by 2 bases and 4 bases, the V and J ends lie 14 bases apart. This clonotype was recorded many times. Its antigen has not been determined. No base quality values were provided; no much bigger clone lies one nucleotide off. Libraries were built with RT-PCR. Data came from an Illumina MiSeq. TCRdb applied fastp at Q25 and MiXCR to the public reads, then kept only in-frame beta chains. Entries are consolidated by CDR3 protein sequence, retaining the most common genes and DNA. The sample table lists hundreds of thousands of distinct CDR3 sequences, 14% of them with a count of one. The top ten hold 3% to 4.5% of the sample.

The receptor was isolated from a female donor in good health, serving as a healthy control. The sample comprised memory CD4+ T cells from blood. The chain links TRBV6-5 with TRBJ1-2; TRBD1 might be the D gene, on 5 matching bases. The CDR3 sequence is CASSYTWGGAYGYTF. The DNA reads TGTGCCAGCAGTTACACCTGGGGGGGTGCCTATGGCTACACCTTC.